This T cell receptor (beta chain) stems from a study of technical replicates of blood from several donors. This CDR3 is 14 amino acids long. Trimming took off 5 bases at V and 1 base at J, with 12 bases between the two ends. Germline CDR1 is SGHVS and CDR2 is FNYEAQ. Only in-frame clones appear in the TCRdb table, and some are missing; sequencing was by immunoSEQ multiplex PCR. The sample lists 99,000 or so clones; 95% were seen once. What was sequenced was T cells isolated from PBMCs. The sequence was collected from a human donor in good health. V usage is TRBV7-6 and J usage is TRBJ2-7; D is perhaps TRBD2 (5 bases). CDR3: CASSAGLRSYEQYF. For the CDR3, the DNA is TGTGCCAGCAGCGCAGGACTCAGATCCTACGAGCAGTACTTC. Complete variable domain (other parts from reference TRBV7-6 and TRBJ2-7): GAGVSQSPRYKVTKRGQDVALRCDPISGHVSLYWYRQALGQGPEFLTYFNYEAQQDKSGLPNDRFSAERPEGSISTLTIQRTEQRDSAMYRCASSAGLRSYEQYFGPGTRLTVT.